This entry features one TCR beta chain sequence. Antigen: not known. The sample originates from a study of T cell responses to AZD1222 COVID-19 vaccine. The CDR3 consists of 11 residues. With 1 base removed from V and 7 bases from J, the gap between germline ends came to 5 bases. Germline-derived CDR1 and CDR2 are LGHDT and YNNKEL (reference sequence). Method: immunoSEQ multiplex PCR; TCRdb's copy keeps in-frame clones and lacks some. The sample holds approximately 150,000 clones; roughly 87% are singletons and the top ten take 0.85% to 1.1%. Points from the study as a whole: At baseline, seropositivity was found in only five or six AZD1222 recipients. Spike-specific TCR depth and breadth grew after two AZD1222 doses.

The source was peripheral blood, collected 28 days after the second AZD1222 dose. The chain carries TRBV3-1 (or the pseudogene TRBV3-2) and TRBJ2-7; D uncertain. This receptor was identified in an adult who received the AZD1222 COVID-19 vaccine. The CDR3 region is CASSQVGEQYF. The CDR3 DNA reads as TGTGCCAGCAGCCAAGTGGGGGAGCAGTACTTC.